The source of this T cell receptor beta chain is a study of identical twins (dated by TCRdb to the mid-2010s). Broadly, across the study: TCR alpha and beta repertoires from monozygotic twins, unrelated adults of various ages and cord blood were deep-sequenced to test whether fetal clonotypes persist. To rule out contamination, the twin experiments were replicated at different times with different library preparation protocols.

On the study overall, not on this receptor specifically: Recombination models systematically underestimated out-of-frame TCR alpha sharing in monozygotic twins but agreed with sharing between unrelated individuals. Zero-insertion analyses could be partly confounded by invariant T cells such as MAIT and iNKT, though diverse VJ usage argued against such confounding for most clonotypes. Abundant cord blood beta clonotypes carried fewer insertions; young adult naive repertoires showed a weaker similar trend, while memory repertoires showed none. Out-of-frame TCR alpha sequences shared between twins showed an excess of low generation-probability sequences compared with coincidental sharing between unrelated individuals. A weaker excess of twin sharing was found in beta out-of-frame sequences because the signal-to-noise ratio was lowered by fewer shared sequences. Conclusions relied on cross-sectional statistical analysis, since the same donors could not be followed over many years.

In this sample, this clonotype turned up a few times. The antigen it binds to is not known. The record has no base qualities; no much larger clone is one base away. The library relied on 5' RACE. Instrument used: Illumina HiSeq 2000. Template switching added a universal primer binding site, and the final cDNA carried a unique molecular identifier that allowed TCR cDNA molecules to be counted accurately. First-strand cDNA for TCR alpha and beta chains was synthesized from specific primers in the conserved constant-segment region. To control for contamination, every cDNA library was double barcoded, receiving both a SMART-Mk sample barcode and Illumina barcodes. TruSeq adapter sequences, together with Illumina sample barcodes, were added in two successive PCR steps. The Illumina HiSeq platform was used with custom primers to sequence TCR alpha and beta cDNA libraries. As for the original processing: Raw reads were processed with MiGEC to extract unique molecular identifiers, and MiXCR was used to determine CDR3 positions. For each individual, recombination models were inferred using an EM algorithm with the repgenHMM and IGoR tools. The analysis of shared clonotypes was done with the tcR package in R, with sharing normalized by the product of cloneset sizes. To study raw recombination without the effects of thymic and clonal selection, out-of-frame nonproductive sequences were analyzed. The raw public reads went through TCRdb reprocessing: fastp at Q25, MiXCR clone calling, in-frame beta chains kept. Under each unique CDR3 protein, matching rows form one entry showing the most common genes and DNA. TCRdb's processing, not the authors' own work, is the source of the V and J calls. In all, the sample holds about 550,000 distinct CDR3 sequences, and 20% to 25% of those were seen once. Around 0.48% of the sample is in the top ten clones.

Its CDR3 holds 16 amino acids, cysteine through phenylalanine. Of the read, only the CDR3 DNA is kept; its 48 bases are in frame from base 1. Here V drops 5 bases and J drops 4 bases, and the junction holds 6 bases not matched to any gene. CDR1 SEHNR and CDR2 FQNEAQ are derived from the germline V gene (reference sequence). Every donor in the study was a healthy Caucasian. The twin cohort consisted of three pairs of female monozygotic twins, all aged about 18 to 29 years. Positive isolation kits from Invitrogen were used to isolate CD4+ and CD8+ T cell populations. These data are also associated with another study on yellow fever vaccine responses in identical twins. As that second study puts it: According to the authors, the vaccine-induced T cell response in identical twins seemed to be partly convergent and partly specific to each individual. In the study, vaccine-responding T cell clones were precisely tracked in identical twins.

The source material was CD4+ T cells sorted from blood. The clonotype comes from a woman between 18 and 30 years old in good health. This receptor chain uses TRBV7-9 and TRBJ2-1, with 12 bases matching TRBD2. The CDR3 sequence is CASSRFGLAGYNEQFF. At the DNA level, the sequence is TGTGCCAGCAGCCGTTTCGGACTAGCGGGATACAATGAGCAGTTCTTC.